This TCR beta chain was observed in a study of control samples from healthy donors and cancer patients. From germline, CDR1 is LNHNV and CDR2 YYDKDF (reference sequence). J gave up 7 bases and V 1 base, and 1 base lay outside the gene matches. This CDR3 contains 14 residues. The method was immunoSEQ multiplex PCR; TCRdb's version includes in-frame clones alone and lacks a portion of them. The table has fewer than 110,000 clones, about 89% seen once. The specimen was blood. The J gene is TRBJ1-6, the V gene TRBV15, with 7 bases identical to TRBD1. The TCR was taken from a man younger than 45 in good health. CDR3 in DNA: TGTGCCACCAGCAGAGTACAGGGGAATTCACCCCTCCACTTT. Translating gives CATSRVQGNSPLHF. Combining the CDR3 with reference TRBV15 and TRBJ1-6 gives the whole variable domain DAMVIQNPRYQVTQFGKPVTLSCSQTLNHNVMYWYQQKSSQAPKLLFHYYDKDFNNEADTPDNFQSRRPNTSFCFLDIRSPGLGDTAMYLCATSRVQGNSPLHFGNGTRLTVT.